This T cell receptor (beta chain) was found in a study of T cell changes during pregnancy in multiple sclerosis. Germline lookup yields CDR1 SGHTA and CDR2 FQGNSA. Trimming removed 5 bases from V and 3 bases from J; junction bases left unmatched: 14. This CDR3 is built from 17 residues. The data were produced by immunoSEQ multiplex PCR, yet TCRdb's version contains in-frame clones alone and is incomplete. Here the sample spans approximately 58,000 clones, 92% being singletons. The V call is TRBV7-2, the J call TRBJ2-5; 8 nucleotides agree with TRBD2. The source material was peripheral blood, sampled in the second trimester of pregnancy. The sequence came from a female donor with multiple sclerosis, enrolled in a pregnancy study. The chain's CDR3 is CASSLHMVAGGEETQYF. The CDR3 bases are TGTGCCAGCAGCCTCCACATGGTGGCGGGAGGTGAAGAGACCCAGTACTTC.